Following are 15 T cell receptor beta chains from one sample sequenced in a study of control samples from healthy donors and cancer patients. Measured with immunoSEQ multiplex PCR; TCRdb has only the in-frame clones, and not every one. The table lists approximately 81,000 clones, approximately 94% of them singletons. Specimen: blood. The receptor source for this set is a young woman in good health.

V and J are TRBV3-1 (or the pseudogene TRBV3-2) and TRBJ1-2, with 9 bases that match TRBD1. The CDR3 has 14 amino acids. The ends lost 3 bases at V and 8 bases at J; junction bases unmatched: 7. Germline V CDR1 and CDR2: LGHDT, YNNKEL (reference sequence). Here the CDR3 DNA reads TGTGCCAGCAGCCAGGGCACAGGGGGCGGGGGCTACACCTTC. Its translation: CASSQGTGGGGYTF.

V usage is TRBV9 and J usage is TRBJ2-3; D perhaps matches TRBD1 (6 bases). Germline-derived CDR1 and CDR2 are SGDLS and YYNGEE. This CDR3 has 15 residues. The V end was cut by 1 base, the J end by 3 bases, with 12 bases between. The chain's CDR3 is CASSVNRDRTDTQYF. CDR3 bases: TGTGCCAGCAGCGTAAACAGGGATCGAACAGATACGCAGTATTTT.

The table lists this clone with a count of one. The DNA for the CDR3 is TGCGCCAGCAGCTCGGATTTTAATTCACCCCTCCACTTT. Amino acids: CASSSDFNSPLHF. The chain combines TRBV5-1 with TRBJ1-6; D not resolved. The CDR3 has 13 amino acids. V lost 3 bases, J lost 6 bases, and 7 bases lay in between. CDR1 is SGHRS, CDR2 YFSETQ, per germline.

Concerning this clone itself: Other nucleotide sequences from this sample produce the same CDR3. The rearrangement joins TRBV5-1 to TRBJ1-4, with a possible D match to TRBD1 (6 bases). Looked up from germline, CDR1 is SGHRS and CDR2 is YFSETQ. This CDR3 is 16 amino acids long. Trimming shortened V by 0 bases and J by 7 bases, and 16 bases separated the two germline ends. The CDR3 DNA is TGCGCCAGCAGCTTGGCCGTCGGGGGGCTGGGTGAAAAACTGTTTTTT. Translation: CASSLAVGGLGEKLFF.

The V gene is TRBV20-1, the J gene TRBJ1-1; the match to TRBD1 covers 7 bases. This CDR3 spans 11 amino acids. J lost 8 bases, V lost 4 bases, and 4 bases had no gene match. Looked up from germline, CDR1 is DFQATT and CDR2 is SNEGSKA (reference sequence). Here the CDR3 DNA reads TGCAGTGCTACCAAACAGGGGGAAGCTTTCTTT. Its translation is CSATKQGEAFF.

This chain uses TRBV9 with TRBJ1-6, with 12 bases identical to TRBD1. Germline V lookup: CDR1 SGDLS, CDR2 YYNGEE. This CDR3 contains 16 residues. V was pared by 4 bases and J by 5 bases, with 4 bases of the junction left unmatched. Written as DNA, the CDR3 is TGTGCCAGCAGCACTGGGACAGGGGGCAATAATTCACCCCTCCACTTT. It specifies CASSTGTGGNNSPLHF. Complete variable domain (other parts from reference TRBV9 and TRBJ1-6): DSGVTQTPKHLITATGQRVTLRCSPRSGDLSVYWYQQSLDQGLQFLIQYYNGEERAKGNILERFSAQQFPDLHSELNLSSLELGDSALYFCASSTGTGGNNSPLHFGNGTRLTVT.

The chain links TRBV7-3 to TRBJ2-2, with a tentative D call TRBD1 (6 bases). The CDR3 is 14 amino acids. The V end was cut by 6 bases, the J end by 6 bases, with 14 bases between. Germline assignment: CDR1 SGHTA and CDR2 FQGTGA. The CDR3 region has the DNA TGTGCCAGCAGGCTCACCAGGGGAGCCGGGGAGCTGTTTTTT. The encoded protein is CASRLTRGAGELFF.

This chain uses TRBV6-2 or TRBV6-3 with TRBJ2-7, with 10 bases lining up with TRBD2. This CDR3 has 16 amino acids. V dropped 2 bases and J dropped 0; count of bases not matched to a gene: 4. Per the germline V gene, CDR1 is MNHEY and CDR2 is SVGEGT. The CDR3 DNA reads TGTGCCAGCAGTTACATTAGCGGGGGGAGCTCCTACGAGCAGTACTTC. Its protein product is CASSYISGGSSYEQYF.

This clone was observed a single time. CDR3 coding DNA: TGCAGCGTTGACTCCCGGGACAGGACTGAAGCTTTCTTT. It yields the protein CSVDSRDRTEAFF. The V gene is TRBV29-1, the J gene TRBJ1-1, with TRBD1 matching 8 bases. The ends lost 3 bases at V and 5 bases at J; junction bases unmatched: 5. Germline CDR1 reads SQVTM; CDR2 reads ANQGSEA. The CDR3 spans 13 residues.

The rearrangement uses TRBV2 and TRBJ1-1, with 8 nucleotides matching TRBD1. CDR3 length equals 14 residues. V was clipped by 6 bases and J by 4 bases; unmatched bases: 7. Germline CDR1 and CDR2: SNHLY and FYNNEI. CDR3 loop: CASSARGLGTEAFF. The CDR3 nucleotides read TGTGCCAGCAGCGCCAGGGGGCTCGGCACTGAAGCTTTCTTT.

The V call is TRBV18, the J call TRBJ2-4; 8 bases agree with TRBD2. The CDR3 has 16 amino acids. V lost 3 bases and J lost 3; bases outside the gene matches: 7. CDR1 and CDR2 from the germline V gene are KGHSH and LQKENI. The CDR3 DNA sequence: TGTGCCAGCTCACCGCCCCCCGGGGGGGACAAAAACATTCAGTACTTC. Residues: CASSPPPGGDKNIQYF.

The chain is built from TRBV7-6 and TRBJ1-5; 9 bases fit TRBD1. The length of the CDR3 is 15 residues. CDR1 SGHVS and CDR2 FNYEAQ come from the germline V gene. V gave up 1 base and J gave up 6 bases; unmatched junction bases: 4. CDR3 coding DNA: TGTGCCAGCAGCTTAGGGACAGGGGAGGGTCAGCCCCAGCATTTT. This codes for CASSLGTGEGQPQHF.

The chain uses TRBV28 and TRBJ2-5, with 9 bases fitting TRBD1. Per germline, CDR1 MDHEN and CDR2 SYDVKM. The CDR3 spans 15 residues. V trimming: 6 bases; J trimming: 5 bases; junction bases outside the gene matches: 10. The CDR3 DNA reads TGTGCCAGCAGCCGTACAGGGGGCACAGGGGAGACCCAGTACTTC. Translating gives CASSRTGGTGETQYF.

The rearrangement links TRBV6-2 or TRBV6-3 to TRBJ2-7; D may be TRBD1 or TRBD2 (5 bases each). The V and J ends lost 6 bases and 7 bases respectively, with 19 bases between them. The CDR3 sequence is 14 residues long. Germline loops: CDR1 MNHEY, CDR2 SVGEGT. In nucleotides, the CDR3 is TGTGCCAGCAGCCCTGGGACGGACGCTGGAGAGCAGTACTTC. It is translated as CASSPGTDAGEQYF.

This clone was counted once. V is TRBV18 and J is TRBJ2-3; 9 bases align to TRBD2. This CDR3 comprises 19 residues. CDR1 and CDR2 (germline): KGHSH, LQKENI. The junction had 13 bases not matched to a gene; V was cut back by 0 bases and J by 3 bases. The CDR3: CASSPPRVAGVIRTDTQYF. The DNA of the CDR3 is TGTGCCAGCTCACCACCGAGAGTAGCGGGGGTGATTAGGACAGATACGCAGTATTTT.